This T cell receptor (beta chain) was obtained from a study of identical twins. Points on this clonotype: What it binds is unknown.

All donors were healthy, and all were Caucasian. V lost 8 bases, J lost 2 bases, and 8 bases lay in between. CDR1 is MNHNS, CDR2 SASEGT, per germline. The CDR3 sequence is 12 residues long. MiXCR, applied by TCRdb to the 5' RACE reads, yields one record per CDR3 protein. The table shows 1.5 million to 2 million distinct CDR3 sequences, with about 30% occurring only once. Study-wide results and limits: Carriage of fewer insertions was seen in abundant cord blood beta clonotypes, whereas memory repertoires showed none. Model-predicted out-of-frame TCR alpha sharing fell below observed values in monozygotic twins. Excess sharing by twins proved weaker in beta out-of-frame sequences.

The chain uses TRBV6-1 and TRBJ2-3, with D unresolved. Sequencing was performed on cord blood. The receptor comes from a newborn girl in good health. The CDR3 region is CASSDHTDTQYF. The DNA of the CDR3 is TGTGCCAGCTCGGACCACACAGATACGCAGTATTTT.